This T cell receptor (beta chain) was observed in a study of regulatory T cells in long-lasting Graves disease. The CDR3 is 15 residues long. Trimming removed 11 bases at V and 6 bases at J, with 24 bases between. Germline V lookup: CDR1 SNHLY, CDR2 FYNNEI. Time point indicated: newly diagnosed GD, antithyroid drugs for less than 3 months. Isolated PBMC RNA provided the starting material for the TCR library. Investigators prepared the TCR beta libraries by applying iRepertoire HTBI primers and Arm-PCR of CDR3 regions. TCRdb processed the multiplex PCR reads anew with MiXCR; each CDR3 protein has one entry. This table has about 560,000 distinct CDR3 sequences, roughly 16% appearing once. About this clonotype itself: This may stem from a read error, because a much larger clone lies one nucleotide away.

These data also featured in a second study, about T cells in Graves' hyperthyroidism and ophthalmopathy. That investigation notes: Patients were aged 18 to 65, had disease duration under 2 months, and had newly diagnosed hyperthyroidism. TCR CDR3 regions were first amplified by RT-PCR with HTBI primers.

The chain couples TRBV2 to TRBJ2-3; possibly TRBD1 for D (6 bases). The sequence derives from a man younger than 35 with Graves disease. Sequenced material: peripheral blood mononuclear cells (PBMCs), taken at new diagnosis, from a patient treated with antithyroid drugs. CDR3 in amino acids: CAARAGAPRGDTQYF. CDR3 coding DNA: TGTGCCGCCCGGGCAGGGGCGCCTAGGGGCGATACGCAGTATTTT.